This entry concerns a single T cell receptor beta chain. The antigen remains unidentified. This sample is drawn from a study of cytomegalovirus exposure and HLA in healthy donors. The PCR ran on 60 Vbeta and 13 Jbeta primers. The authors' processing: In a later analysis, of around 83 million unique beta chains, around 9.9 million appeared in at least two donors. TCRdb's table, derived via immunoSEQ multiplex PCR, lists solely in-frame clones and lacks some. V and J calls and clone size follow that table, whereas D and trimming were derived from the DNA. The sample has 110,000 or so clones; 70% to 85% are singletons. The study's findings and limits: The majority of CMV-associated TCR beta chains were reported as apparently HLA-restricted in a later analysis. It was reported that TCR beta sequences correctly inferred the HLA-A and HLA-B alleles for most subjects. For cytomegalovirus status, the classifier reportedly gave diagnoses with high specificity and sensitivity.

This clonotype originated in a man aged 50 to 59 in good health and CMV-seropositive. Sequencing was performed on PBMCs.

This chain's CDR3 is CASSQDPRDYRTDTQYF. The CDR3 DNA reads as TGTGCCAGCAGCCAAGACCCCCGGGACTACCGCACAGATACGCAGTATTTT. The J gene is TRBJ2-3, the V gene TRBV4-2, with 7 bases fitting TRBD2. This CDR3 has 17 amino acids. V lost 0 bases, J lost 1 base, and 7 bases stayed unmatched. CDR1 LGHNA and CDR2 YNFKEQ come from the germline V gene.